The clone carrying this TCR beta chain was detected only once. No antigen is known for it. The entry originates in a study of cytomegalovirus exposure and HLA in healthy donors. Study details: The roughly 120 million unique TCR beta sequences, from 150 million to 200 million T cells, were found by an earlier analysis. Around 80 million unique TCRs from HLA-typed donors were held in an early data release. General study results and limits: Previously analyzed data showed that most TCR beta V segments were productive at a frequency of about 87% or about 30%. HLA alleles showed associations with around 15,000 TCR beta sequences in a later analysis, at a 0.05 false discovery rate.

The PCR contained 60 Vbeta and 13 Jbeta primers. The table came from immunoSEQ multiplex PCR; TCRdb's copy has only in-frame clones and leaves some out. The data contain 150,000 or so clones, around 80% of them singletons. Losses at the gene ends were 0 bases for V and 5 bases for J; bases not matched to a gene: 3. CDR1 and CDR2 from the germline V gene are SGHTA and FQGNSA. CDR3 length equals 14 residues. The material sequenced was PBMCs. This sequence joins TRBV7-2 and TRBJ2-5, with TRBD2 identical over 7 bases. The sequence was collected from a woman aged 35 to 49 in good health and CMV-seronegative. The CDR3 loop reads CASSLAGGPETQYF. CDR3 coding DNA: TGTGCCAGCAGCTTAGCGGGAGGGCCGGAGACCCAGTACTTC. The full variable domain, in which reference TRBV7-2 and TRBJ2-5 provide the parts outside the CDR3, is GAGVSQSPSNKVTEKGKDVELRCDPISGHTALYWYRQSLGQGLEFLIYFQGNSAPDKSGLPSDRFSAERTGGSVSTLTIQRTQQEDSAVYLCASSLAGGPETQYFGPGTRLLVL.